This TCR beta chain was documented in a study of T cells in Graves' hyperthyroidism and ophthalmopathy. Study-level background: Peripheral blood was drawn at first diagnosis, prior to all treatment.

The CDR3 is 12 amino acids. Germline V gene data show CDR1 as SGHAT and CDR2 as FQNNGV. Stable Graves' hyperthyroidism denoted no ophthalmopathy progression over 18 months. Patients aged 18 to 65 had newly diagnosed hyperthyroidism lasting under 2 months. Out of less than 12 ml of fresh peripheral blood came the PBMCs. This clonotype was observed many times. A junction end diverges from the germline sequence, so it may reflect a read error. Template material for amplifying TCR beta CDR3 regions consisted of RNA transcripts. The study used the HTBI primer set for a first-round RT-PCR of the TCR CDR3. TCRdb reprocessed the multiplex PCR reads with MiXCR, giving one entry per CDR3 protein. The sample carries approximately 400,000 distinct CDR3 sequences, more than 15% recorded once.

This clonotype was sampled from a woman under 30 with Graves' hyperthyroidism. Specimen: blood. V is TRBV11-2 and J is TRBJ2-1; TRBD2 is a possible D gene (5 bases). CDR3 amino acids: CASSPDYYEQFF. For the CDR3, the DNA is TGTGCCAGCAGCCCAGACTACTATGAGCAGTTCTTC.